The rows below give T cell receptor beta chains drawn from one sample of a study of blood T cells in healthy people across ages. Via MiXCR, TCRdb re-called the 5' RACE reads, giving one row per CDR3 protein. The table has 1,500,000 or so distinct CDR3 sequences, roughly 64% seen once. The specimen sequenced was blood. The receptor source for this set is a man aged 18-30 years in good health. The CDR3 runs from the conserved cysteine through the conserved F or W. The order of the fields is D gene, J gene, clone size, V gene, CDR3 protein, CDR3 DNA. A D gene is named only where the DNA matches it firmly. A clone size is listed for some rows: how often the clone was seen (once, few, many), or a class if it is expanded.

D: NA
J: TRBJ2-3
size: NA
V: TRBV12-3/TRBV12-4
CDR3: CASSLGSLAGTDTQYF
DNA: TGTGCCAGCAGTTTAGGGTCGCTAGCTGGCACAGATACGCAGTATTTT

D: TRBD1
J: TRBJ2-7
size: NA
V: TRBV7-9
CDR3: CASGVPGQGIYEQYF
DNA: TGTGCCAGCGGAGTTCCGGGACAGGGGATTTACGAGCAGTACTTC

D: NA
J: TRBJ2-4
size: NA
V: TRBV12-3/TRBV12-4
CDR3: CASSPDGLAKNIQYF
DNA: TGTGCCAGCAGTCCGGACGGACTAGCCAAAAACATTCAGTACTTC

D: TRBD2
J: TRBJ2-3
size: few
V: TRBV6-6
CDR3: CASKGLAGSDTQYF
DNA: TGTGCCAGCAAGGGACTAGCGGGGTCAGATACGCAGTATTTT

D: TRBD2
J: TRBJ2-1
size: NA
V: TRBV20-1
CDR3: CSATSGNYNEQFF
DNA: TGCAGTGCTACGAGCGGGAACTACAATGAGCAGTTCTTC

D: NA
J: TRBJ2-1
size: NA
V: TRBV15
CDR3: CATSRDPLWRDNNEQFF
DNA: TGTGCCACCAGCAGAGATCCCCTATGGCGGGACAACAATGAGCAGTTCTTC

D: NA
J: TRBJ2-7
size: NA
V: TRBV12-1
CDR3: CASSLDREYRDEQYF
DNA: TGTGCCAGCAGCTTGGACAGGGAGTATAGAGACGAGCAGTACTTC

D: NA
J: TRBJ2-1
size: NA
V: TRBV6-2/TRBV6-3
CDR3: CASIGWDSRINEQFF
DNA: TGTGCCAGCATCGGTTGGGACTCCCGGATCAATGAGCAGTTCTTC

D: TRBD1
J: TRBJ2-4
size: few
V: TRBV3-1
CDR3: CASSQTGRGWDIQYF
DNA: TGTGCCAGCAGTCAGACAGGGCGAGGATGGGACATTCAGTACTTC

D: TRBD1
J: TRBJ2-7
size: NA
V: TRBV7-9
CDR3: CASSSGWDRAYEQYF
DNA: TGTGCCAGTAGCTCAGGGTGGGACAGGGCTTACGAGCAGTACTTC

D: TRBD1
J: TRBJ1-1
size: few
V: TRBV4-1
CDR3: CASSFVTGSTEAFF
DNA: TGCGCCAGCAGCTTTGTGACAGGGAGCACTGAAGCTTTCTTT

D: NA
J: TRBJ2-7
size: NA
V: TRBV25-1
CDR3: CASSGLRSSYEQYF
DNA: TGTGCCAGCAGTGGGCTGAGGAGCTCCTACGAGCAGTACTTC

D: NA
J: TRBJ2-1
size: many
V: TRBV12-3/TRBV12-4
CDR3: CASSLLGEQFF
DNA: TGTGCCAGCAGCTTATTGGGGGAGCAGTTCTTC

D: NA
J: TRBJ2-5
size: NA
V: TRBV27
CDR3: CASSLFQDTQETQYF
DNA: TGTGCCAGCAGTTTATTCCAAGACACCCAAGAGACCCAGTACTTC

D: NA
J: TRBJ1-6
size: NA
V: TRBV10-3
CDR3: CAISFRDSPLHF
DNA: TGTGCCATCAGTTTCAGAGATTCACCCCTCCACTTT

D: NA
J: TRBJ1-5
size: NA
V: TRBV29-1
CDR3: CSVAGGGQPQHF
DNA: TGCAGCGTTGCGGGGGGCGGTCAGCCCCAGCATTTT

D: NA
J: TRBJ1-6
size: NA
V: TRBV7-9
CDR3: CASSQQGEVSPLHF
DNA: TGTGCCAGCAGCCAACAGGGTGAGGTTTCACCCCTCCACTTT

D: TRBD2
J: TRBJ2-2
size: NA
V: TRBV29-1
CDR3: CSVDSSGGAPGELFF
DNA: TGCAGCGTTGACAGTAGCGGGGGGGCCCCCGGGGAGCTGTTTTTT

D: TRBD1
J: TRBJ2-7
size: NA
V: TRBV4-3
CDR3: CASSQLSTGGYHNEQYF
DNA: TGCGCCAGCAGCCAACTGTCGACAGGGGGCTACCACAATGAGCAGTACTTC

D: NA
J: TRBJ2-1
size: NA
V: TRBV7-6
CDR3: CASSPGMGGANEQFF
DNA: TGTGCCAGCAGCCCCGGGATGGGGGGCGCAAATGAGCAGTTCTTC

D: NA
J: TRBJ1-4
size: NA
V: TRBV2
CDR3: CASQRLLNDKLFF
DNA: TGTGCCAGCCAGAGACTGCTGAATGATAAACTGTTTTTT

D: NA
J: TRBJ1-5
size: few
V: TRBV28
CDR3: CASYPLTAYSNQPQHF
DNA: TGTGCCAGCTACCCTCTGACAGCATATAGCAATCAGCCCCAGCATTTT

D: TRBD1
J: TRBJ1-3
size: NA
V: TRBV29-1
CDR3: CSVEDQGEGNTIYF
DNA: TGCAGCGTTGAAGATCAGGGGGAGGGAAACACCATATATTTT

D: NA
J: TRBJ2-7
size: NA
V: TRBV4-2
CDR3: CASSQDEGGVYEQYF
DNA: TGTGCCAGCAGCCAAGACGAGGGAGGAGTGTACGAGCAGTACTTC

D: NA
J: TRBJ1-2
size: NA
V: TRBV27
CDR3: CASSTLPAYGYTF
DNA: TGTGCCAGCAGTACCCTGCCCGCCTATGGCTACACCTTC

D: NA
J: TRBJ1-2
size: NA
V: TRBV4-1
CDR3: CASSHPGAALGGYTF
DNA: TGCGCCAGCAGCCACCCAGGGGCGGCCCTCGGTGGCTACACCTTC

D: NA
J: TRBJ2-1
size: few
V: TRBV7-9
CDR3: CASSFEREQFF
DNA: TGTGCCAGCAGCTTCGAGCGGGAGCAGTTCTTC

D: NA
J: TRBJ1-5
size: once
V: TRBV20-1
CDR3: CSVRDQPQHF
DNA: TGCAGTGTGAGGGATCAGCCCCAGCATTTT

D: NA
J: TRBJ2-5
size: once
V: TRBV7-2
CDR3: CASSLSPGQAQETQYF
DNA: TGTGCCAGCAGCTTAAGCCCGGGACAAGCCCAAGAGACCCAGTACTTC

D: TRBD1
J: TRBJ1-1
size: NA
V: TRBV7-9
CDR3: CASSPGQAGFETFF
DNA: TGTGCCAGCAGCCCTGGACAGGCGGGATTCGAAACTTTCTTT

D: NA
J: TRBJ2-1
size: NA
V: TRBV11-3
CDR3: CASSSFAGDEQFF
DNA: TGTGCCAGCAGCTCCTTCGCTGGGGATGAGCAGTTCTTC

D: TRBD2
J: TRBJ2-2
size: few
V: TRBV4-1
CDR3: CASNGLAGTGELFF
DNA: TGCGCCAGCAACGGACTAGCGGGTACCGGGGAGCTGTTTTTT

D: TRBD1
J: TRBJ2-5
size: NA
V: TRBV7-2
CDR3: CASSLNRVGTAPEETQYF
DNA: TGTGCCAGCAGCTTAAACCGCGTTGGGACAGCCCCAGAAGAGACCCAGTACTTC

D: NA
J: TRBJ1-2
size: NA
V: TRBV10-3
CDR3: CAISVGLGKDYGYTF
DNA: TGTGCCATCAGTGTAGGGCTGGGTAAAGACTATGGCTACACCTTC

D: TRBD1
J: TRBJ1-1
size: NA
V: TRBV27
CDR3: CASLGQGAEAFF
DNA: TGTGCCAGCCTCGGACAGGGCGCTGAAGCTTTCTTT

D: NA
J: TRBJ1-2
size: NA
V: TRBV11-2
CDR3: CASSLDRLPYYGYTF
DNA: TGTGCCAGCAGCCTAGACAGGTTACCCTACTATGGCTACACCTTC

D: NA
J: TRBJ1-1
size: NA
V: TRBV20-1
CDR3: CSARRGARDTEAFF
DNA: TGCAGTGCTAGGAGGGGGGCGAGGGACACTGAAGCTTTCTTT

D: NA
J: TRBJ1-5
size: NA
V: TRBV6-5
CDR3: CASGPRTDHQPQHF
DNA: TGTGCCAGCGGCCCTCGGACTGATCATCAGCCCCAGCATTTT

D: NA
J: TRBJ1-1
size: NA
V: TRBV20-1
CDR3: CSARGPNGDTEAFF
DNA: TGCAGTGCTAGGGGGCCGAACGGGGACACTGAAGCTTTCTTT

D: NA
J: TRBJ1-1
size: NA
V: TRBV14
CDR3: CASSYKTLRGNTEAFF
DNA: TGTGCCAGCAGCTACAAAACGCTCCGGGGGAACACTGAAGCTTTCTTT

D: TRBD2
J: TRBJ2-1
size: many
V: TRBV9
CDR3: CASSVEGTSGDEQFF
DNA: TGTGCCAGCAGCGTAGAAGGGACTAGCGGGGATGAGCAGTTCTTC

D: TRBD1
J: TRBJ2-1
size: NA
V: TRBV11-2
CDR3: CASNQIAGTGIFEQFF
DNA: TGTGCCAGCAACCAAATAGCCGGGACAGGGATTTTTGAGCAGTTCTTC

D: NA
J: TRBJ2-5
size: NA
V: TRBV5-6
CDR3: CASNTGVGIETQYF
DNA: TGTGCCAGCAACACCGGGGTCGGCATAGAGACCCAGTACTTC

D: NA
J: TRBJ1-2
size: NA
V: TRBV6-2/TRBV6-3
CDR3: CASTKVGYNYGYTF
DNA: TGTGCCAGCACCAAAGTGGGCTACAACTATGGCTACACCTTC

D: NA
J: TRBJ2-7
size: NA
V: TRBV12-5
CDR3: CASLDSLGSYEQYF
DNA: TGTGCTAGTTTAGACAGCTTGGGATCCTACGAGCAGTACTTC

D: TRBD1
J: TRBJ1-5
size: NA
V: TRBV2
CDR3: CASKDRGLQPQHF
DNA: TGTGCCAGCAAAGACAGGGGGCTCCAGCCCCAGCATTTT

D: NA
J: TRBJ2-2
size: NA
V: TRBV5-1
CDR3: CASSLIERANTGELFF
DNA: TGCGCCAGCAGCTTAATTGAAAGGGCGAACACCGGGGAGCTGTTTTTT

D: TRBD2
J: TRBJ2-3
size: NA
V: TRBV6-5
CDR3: CASSYSYGGRDTQYF
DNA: TGTGCCAGCAGTTACTCGTACGGCGGGAGGGATACGCAGTATTTT

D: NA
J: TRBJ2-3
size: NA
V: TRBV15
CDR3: CATSRDVGSDTQYF
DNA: TGTGCCACCAGCAGAGACGTAGGGTCAGATACGCAGTATTTT

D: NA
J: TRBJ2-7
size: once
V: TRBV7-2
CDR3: CASSIGGPLNEQYF
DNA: TGTGCCAGCAGCATCGGGGGACCCCTGAACGAGCAGTACTTC

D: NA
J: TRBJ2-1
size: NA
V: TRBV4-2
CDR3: CASSQKAARPYNEQFF
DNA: TGTGCCAGCAGCCAAAAGGCGGCTCGGCCCTACAATGAGCAGTTCTTC

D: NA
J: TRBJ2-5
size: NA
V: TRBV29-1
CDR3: CSVDQAGEETQYF
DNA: TGCAGCGTTGACCAGGCAGGGGAAGAGACCCAGTACTTC

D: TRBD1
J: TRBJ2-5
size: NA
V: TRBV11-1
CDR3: CASSSQQGKETQYF
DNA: TGTGCCAGCAGCTCACAACAGGGGAAAGAGACCCAGTACTTC